This T cell receptor (beta chain) originates from a study of T cells after yellow fever vaccination. This clonotype was counted only a few times. The authors made TCR cDNA by 5'RACE template switching, adding a universal primer site and UMIs. TCRdb re-analysed the 5' RACE reads in MiXCR, keeping a single row per CDR3 protein. The sample lists 500,000 to 650,000 distinct CDR3 sequences; around 12% were seen once. CDR3 length: 14 residues. Trimming took 4 bases from V and 3 from J; bases not matched to a gene: 7. CDR1 and CDR2 (germline): DFQATT, SNEGSKA (reference sequence). The chain employs TRBV20-1 and TRBJ2-7, with TRBD1 matching 9 bases. This clonotype originated in a man younger than 40 who received the YFV17D yellow fever vaccine. The sample consisted of PBMCs, taken on the day of the yellow fever booster vaccination. The CDR3, as DNA: TGCAGTGCTACCGCCCCGGACAGGGGCTACGAGCAGTACTTC. Translation: CSATAPDRGYEQYF.